This T cell receptor beta chain was observed in a study of blood T cell repertoires in COVID-19. On the study more broadly: PBMCs, B-cell-depleted T cells, or T cells were the source of the cDNA or gDNA that made up the material.

Enrolled through a virtual design, the participants were between about 18 and 100 years of age and came from 24 US areas. Donors were grouped by their self-reported clinical history. The study recruited exposed participants who had met a COVID-19 case within 2 weeks before entry. The CDR3 has 15 residues. Germline values: CDR1 SNHLY, CDR2 FYNNEI. Trimming took 8 bases from V and 5 from J; bases not matched to a gene: 13. Clones were sequenced by immunoSEQ multiplex PCR, and TCRdb holds only the in-frame ones, with some missing. The table lists a few hundred thousand clones, around nine tenths of them singletons.

Sample: PBMCs or T cells enriched from blood (not recorded which). The TCR originated in a woman aged 40 to 50 who had been exposed to COVID-19. This chain links TRBV2 with TRBJ2-7; TRBD1 aligns across 9 bases. CDR3 DNA sequence: TGTGCCAGCGCAGGGATGCCCACAGGGGGCCACGAGCAGTACGTC. Residues: CASAGMPTGGHEQYV.